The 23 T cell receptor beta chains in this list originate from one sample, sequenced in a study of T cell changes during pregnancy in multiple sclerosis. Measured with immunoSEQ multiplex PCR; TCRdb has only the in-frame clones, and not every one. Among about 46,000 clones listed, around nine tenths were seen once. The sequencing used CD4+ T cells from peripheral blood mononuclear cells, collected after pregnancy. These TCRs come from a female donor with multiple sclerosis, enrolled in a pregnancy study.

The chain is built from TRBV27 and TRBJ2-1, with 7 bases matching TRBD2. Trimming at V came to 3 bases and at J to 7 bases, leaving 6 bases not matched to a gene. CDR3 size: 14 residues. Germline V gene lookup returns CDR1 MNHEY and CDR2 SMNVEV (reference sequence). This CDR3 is CASSFAGRVNEQFF. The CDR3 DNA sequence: TGTGCCAGCAGTTTCGCAGGGAGGGTGAATGAGCAGTTCTTC.

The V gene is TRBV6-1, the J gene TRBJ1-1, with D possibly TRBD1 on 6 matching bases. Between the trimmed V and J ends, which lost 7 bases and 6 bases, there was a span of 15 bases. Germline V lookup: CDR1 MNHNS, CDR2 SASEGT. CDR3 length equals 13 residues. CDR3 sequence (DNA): TGTGCCAGCAATTTACAGGGTGGCCCTGAAGCTTTCTTT. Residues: CASNLQGGPEAFF.

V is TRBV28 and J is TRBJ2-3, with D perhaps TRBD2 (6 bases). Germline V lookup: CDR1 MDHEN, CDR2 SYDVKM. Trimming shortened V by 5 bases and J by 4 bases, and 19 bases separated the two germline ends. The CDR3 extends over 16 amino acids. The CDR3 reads CASSPSRRGGPDTQYF. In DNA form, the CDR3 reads TGTGCCAGCAGTCCTTCGCGGAGGGGCGGTCCAGATACGCAGTATTTT.

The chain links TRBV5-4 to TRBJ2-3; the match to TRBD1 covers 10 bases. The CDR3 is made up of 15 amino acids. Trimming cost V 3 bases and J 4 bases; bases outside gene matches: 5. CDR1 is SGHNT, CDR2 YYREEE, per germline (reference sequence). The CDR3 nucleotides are TGTGCCAGCAGCTCCGGACAGGGGGGGGCAGATACGCAGTATTTT. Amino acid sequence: CASSSGQGGADTQYF.

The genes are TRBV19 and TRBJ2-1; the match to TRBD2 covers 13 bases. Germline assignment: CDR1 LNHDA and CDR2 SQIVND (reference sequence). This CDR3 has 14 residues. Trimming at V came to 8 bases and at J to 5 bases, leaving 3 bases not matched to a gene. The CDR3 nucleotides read TGTGCCAGTGGGACTAGCGGGGTGCACAATGAGCAGTTCTTC. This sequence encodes CASGTSGVHNEQFF.

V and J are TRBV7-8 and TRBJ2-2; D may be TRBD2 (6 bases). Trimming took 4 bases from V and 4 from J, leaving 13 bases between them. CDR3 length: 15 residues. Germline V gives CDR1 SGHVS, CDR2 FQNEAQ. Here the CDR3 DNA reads TGTGCCAGCAGCTCCCGGCGGGGAATCACCGGGGAGCTGTTTTTT. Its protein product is CASSSRRGITGELFF.

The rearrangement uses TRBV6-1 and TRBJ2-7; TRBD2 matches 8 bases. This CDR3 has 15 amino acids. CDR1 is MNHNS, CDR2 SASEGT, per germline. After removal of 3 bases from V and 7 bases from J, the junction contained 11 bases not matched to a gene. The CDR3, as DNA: TGTGCCAGCAGTGACCCCCCAGCGGGAGATGGAGAGCAGTACTTC. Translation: CASSDPPAGDGEQYF.

The CDR3 reads CASSEGTGGSYGYTF. The DNA of the CDR3 is TGTGCCAGCAGTGAGGGGACAGGGGGGAGCTATGGCTACACCTTC. This chain connects TRBV6-1 to TRBJ1-2, with 11 bases fitting TRBD1. J gave up 4 bases and V 3 bases, and 4 bases lay outside the gene matches. This CDR3 comprises 15 residues. Per the germline V gene, CDR1 is MNHNS and CDR2 is SASEGT.

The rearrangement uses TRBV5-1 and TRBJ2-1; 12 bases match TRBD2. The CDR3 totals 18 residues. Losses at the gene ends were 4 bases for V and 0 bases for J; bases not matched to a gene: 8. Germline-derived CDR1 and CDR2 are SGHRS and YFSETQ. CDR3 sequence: CASSQPGTSGPSYNEQFF. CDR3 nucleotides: TGCGCCAGCAGCCAACCCGGGACTAGCGGGCCCTCCTACAATGAGCAGTTCTTC.

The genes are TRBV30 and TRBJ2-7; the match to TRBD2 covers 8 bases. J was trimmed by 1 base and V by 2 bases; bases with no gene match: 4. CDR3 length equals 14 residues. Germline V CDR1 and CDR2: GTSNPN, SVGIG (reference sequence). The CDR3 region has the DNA TGTGCCTGGAGTCAGGGACTAGGTTCCTACGAGCAGTACTTC. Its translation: CAWSQGLGSYEQYF.

CDR3 in DNA: TGCAGCGTTGATGACGGGTGGGTATTTCCTGAAGCTTTCTTT. Amino acid sequence: CSVDDGWVFPEAFF. The gene calls are TRBV29-1 and TRBJ1-1; D gene ambiguous. V was cut by 3 bases and J by 6 bases, with 17 bases left in between. There are 14 residues in the CDR3. Germline V gene lookup returns CDR1 SQVTM and CDR2 ANQGSEA.

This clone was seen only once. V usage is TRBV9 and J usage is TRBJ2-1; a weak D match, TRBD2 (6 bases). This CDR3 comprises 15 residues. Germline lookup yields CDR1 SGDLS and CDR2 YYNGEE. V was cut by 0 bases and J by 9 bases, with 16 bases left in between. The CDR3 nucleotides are TGTGCCAGCAGCGTAGCCCTGGGAGGCGCCATTGAGCAGTTCTTC. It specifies CASSVALGGAIEQFF.

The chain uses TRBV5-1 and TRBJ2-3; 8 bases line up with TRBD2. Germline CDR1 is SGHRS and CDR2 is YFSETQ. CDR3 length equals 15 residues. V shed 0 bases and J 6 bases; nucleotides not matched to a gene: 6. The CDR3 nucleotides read TGCGCCAGCAGCTTGGGCGGGACTAGGGGGGATACGCAGTATTTT. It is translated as CASSLGGTRGDTQYF. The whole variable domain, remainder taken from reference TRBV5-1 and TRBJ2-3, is KAGVTQTPRYLIKTRGQQVTLSCSPISGHRSVSWYQQTPGQGLQFLFEYFSETQRNKGNFPGRFSGRQFSNSRSEMNVSTLELGDSALYLCASSLGGTRGDTQYFGPGTRLTVL.

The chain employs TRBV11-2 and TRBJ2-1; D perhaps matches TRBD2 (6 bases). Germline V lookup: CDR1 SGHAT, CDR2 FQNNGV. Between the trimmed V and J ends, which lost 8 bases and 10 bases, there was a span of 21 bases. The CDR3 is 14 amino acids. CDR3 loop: CASLRTGEGSEQFF. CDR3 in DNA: TGTGCCAGCCTCAGAACGGGAGAGGGTAGCGAGCAGTTCTTC.

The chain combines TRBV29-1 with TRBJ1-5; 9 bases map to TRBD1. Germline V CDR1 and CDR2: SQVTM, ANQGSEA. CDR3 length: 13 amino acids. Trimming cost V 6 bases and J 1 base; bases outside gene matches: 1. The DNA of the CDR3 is TGCAGCGTCGGGACAGGGAGCAATCAGCCCCAGCATTTT. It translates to CSVGTGSNQPQHF.

CDR3 residues: CASSAGLAGVQETQYF. The CDR3 bases are TGTGCCAGCAGCGCCGGACTAGCGGGCGTACAAGAGACCCAGTACTTC. The J gene is TRBJ2-5, the V gene TRBV5-4; 11 bases are shared with TRBD2. Germline-derived CDR1 and CDR2 are SGHNT and YYREEE (reference sequence). The V and J ends lost 4 bases and 2 bases, in that order; junction bases with no gene match: 7. This CDR3 spans 16 amino acids.

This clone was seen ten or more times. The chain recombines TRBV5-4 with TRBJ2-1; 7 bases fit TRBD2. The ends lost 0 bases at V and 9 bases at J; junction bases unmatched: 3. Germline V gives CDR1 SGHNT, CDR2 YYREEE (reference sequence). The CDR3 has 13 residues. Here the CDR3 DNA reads TGTGCCAGCAGCTTGGTTGGCGGGAGTGAGCAGTTCTTC. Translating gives CASSLVGGSEQFF.

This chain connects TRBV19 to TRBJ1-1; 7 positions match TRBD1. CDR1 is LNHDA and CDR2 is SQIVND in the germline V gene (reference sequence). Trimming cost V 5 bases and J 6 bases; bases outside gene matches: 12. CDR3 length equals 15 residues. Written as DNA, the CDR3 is TGTGCCAGTAGTCGGAGACAGGGAAGAGCCGCTGAAGCTTTCTTT. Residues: CASSRRQGRAAEAFF.

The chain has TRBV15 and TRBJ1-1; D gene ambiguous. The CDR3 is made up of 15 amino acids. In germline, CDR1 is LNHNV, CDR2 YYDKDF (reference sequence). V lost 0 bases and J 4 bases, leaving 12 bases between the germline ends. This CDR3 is CATSRDRRRTTEAFF. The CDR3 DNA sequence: TGTGCCACCAGCAGAGATCGCAGGAGGACCACTGAAGCTTTCTTT. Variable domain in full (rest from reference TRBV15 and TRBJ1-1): DAMVIQNPRYQVTQFGKPVTLSCSQTLNHNVMYWYQQKSSQAPKLLFHYYDKDFNNEADTPDNFQSRRPNTSFCFLDIRSPGLGDTAMYLCATSRDRRRTTEAFFGQGTRLTVV.

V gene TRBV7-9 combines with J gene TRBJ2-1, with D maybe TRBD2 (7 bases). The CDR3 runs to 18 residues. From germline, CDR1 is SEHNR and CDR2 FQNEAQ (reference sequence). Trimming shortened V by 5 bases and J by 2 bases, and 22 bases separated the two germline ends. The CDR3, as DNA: TGTGCCAGCAGCCGAAAGGGGGTGGAGCGGGGACCCTACAATGAGCAGTTCTTC. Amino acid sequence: CASSRKGVERGPYNEQFF.

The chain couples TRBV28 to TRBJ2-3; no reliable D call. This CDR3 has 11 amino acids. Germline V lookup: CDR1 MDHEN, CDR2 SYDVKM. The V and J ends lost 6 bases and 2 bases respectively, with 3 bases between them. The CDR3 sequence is CASSFTDTQYF. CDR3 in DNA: TGTGCCAGCAGCTTCACAGATACGCAGTATTTT.

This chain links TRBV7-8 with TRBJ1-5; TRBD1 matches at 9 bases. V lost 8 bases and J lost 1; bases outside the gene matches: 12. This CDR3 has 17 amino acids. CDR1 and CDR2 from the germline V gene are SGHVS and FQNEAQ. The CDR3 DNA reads TGTGCCAGCGCCCCGTCCCGGGACAGGGCGAGCAATCAGCCCCAGCATTTT. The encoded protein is CASAPSRDRASNQPQHF.

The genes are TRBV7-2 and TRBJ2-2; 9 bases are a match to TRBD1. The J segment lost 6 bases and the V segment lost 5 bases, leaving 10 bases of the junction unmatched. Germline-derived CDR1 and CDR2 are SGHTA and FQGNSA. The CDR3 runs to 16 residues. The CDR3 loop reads CASSGQSGQGPGELFF. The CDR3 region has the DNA TGTGCCAGCAGCGGACAGTCTGGACAGGGGCCCGGGGAGCTGTTTTTT.